The 29 T cell receptor beta chains below come from one sample, sequenced in a study of cytotoxic CD8 clonotypes in ibrutinib-treated CLL. Measured with immunoSEQ multiplex PCR; TCRdb has only the in-frame clones, and not every one. The sample includes 200,000 to 250,000 clones, around 75% of them seen just once. The specimen was PBMCs, collected after 12 months of ibrutinib treatment. These receptors originate from a human donor with chronic lymphocytic leukemia.

The V call is TRBV5-1, the J call TRBJ1-1; possible D gene TRBD1, 5 bases. Per the germline V gene, CDR1 is SGHRS and CDR2 is YFSETQ. Deletions cut 1 base from V and 1 base from J, with 11 bases between. This CDR3 spans 15 amino acids. CDR3 bases: TGCGCCAGCAGCTTGTCCCCGGGGCCGAACACTGAAGCTTTCTTT. This gives the protein CASSLSPGPNTEAFF. Based on the CDR3 plus reference TRBV5-1 and TRBJ1-1, the full variable domain is KAGVTQTPRYLIKTRGQQVTLSCSPISGHRSVSWYQQTPGQGLQFLFEYFSETQRNKGNFPGRFSGRQFSNSRSEMNVSTLELGDSALYLCASSLSPGPNTEAFFGQGTRLTVV.

The V and J genes are TRBV11-3 and TRBJ2-7; TRBD2 might be the D (5 bases). V was shortened by 4 bases and J by 6 bases, with 13 bases between the two germline ends. CDR3 length: 13 amino acids. The germline gives CDR1 SGHNT, CDR2 YENEEA. For the CDR3, the DNA is TGTGCCAGCAGCTCCGGGCCAGGAGGCGAGCAGTACTTC. This sequence encodes CASSSGPGGEQYF.

This clone was seen more than once but under ten times. The chain employs TRBV7-9 and TRBJ2-3; no clear D. This CDR3 has 12 amino acids. V was cut by 5 bases and J by 2 bases, with 5 bases left in between. The germline V gene has CDR1 SEHNR and CDR2 FQNEAQ (reference sequence). The CDR3 sequence is CASSPYTDTQYF. DNA of the CDR3: TGTGCCAGCAGCCCTTACACAGATACGCAGTATTTT. The variable domain in full, with the rest retrieved from reference TRBV7-9 and TRBJ2-3, is DTGVSQNPRHKITKRGQNVTFRCDPISEHNRLYWYRQTLGQGPEFLTYFQNEAQLEKSRLLSDRFSAERPKGSFSTLEIQRTEQGDSAMYLCASSPYTDTQYFGPGTRLTVL.

This rearrangement joins TRBV7-6 to TRBJ2-5, with 7 nucleotides matching TRBD2. Germline-derived CDR1 and CDR2 are SGHVS and FNYEAQ. J lost 5 bases, V lost 1 base, and 4 bases had no gene match. The CDR3 is made up of 14 amino acids. Here the CDR3 reads CASSLGGGYETQYF. The CDR3 nucleotides are TGTGCCAGCAGCTTAGGGGGGGGATACGAGACCCAGTACTTC.

This clone occurred a few times. The chain recombines TRBV7-2 with TRBJ2-2, with D hard to call. Trimming pared 4 bases from V and 1 base from J, leaving 4 bases between. Germline V gene data show CDR1 as SGHTA and CDR2 as FQGNSA. CDR3 size: 13 residues. As DNA, the CDR3 is TGTGCCAGCAGCTGGTTGAACACCGGGGAGCTGTTTTTT. Its protein product is CASSWLNTGELFF. The full variable domain, with the rest looked up from reference TRBV7-2 and TRBJ2-2, is GAGVSQSPSNKVTEKGKDVELRCDPISGHTALYWYRQSLGQGLEFLIYFQGNSAPDKSGLPSDRFSAERTGGSVSTLTIQRTQQEDSAVYLCASSWLNTGELFFGEGSRLTVL.

The chain joins TRBV27 to TRBJ2-1; TRBD1 or TRBD2 may be the D gene (5 bases each). The V gene lost 5 bases and the J gene lost 4 bases, with 9 bases spanning the gap. Per the germline V gene, CDR1 is MNHEY and CDR2 is SMNVEV (reference sequence). The CDR3 contains 13 residues. The CDR3 DNA reads as TGTGCCAGCAGTGAGGGGCGTTACAATGAGCAGTTCTTC. Translating it yields CASSEGRYNEQFF.

The V call is TRBV5-1, the J call TRBJ2-7; 12 bases fit TRBD1. CDR3 length: 16 amino acids. The junction had 15 bases not matched to a gene; V was cut back by 6 bases and J by 8 bases. In germline, CDR1 is SGHRS, CDR2 YFSETQ. The CDR3 reads CASTRTGTGGRMQQYF. In DNA form, the CDR3 reads TGCGCCAGCACCCGAACCGGGACAGGGGGCCGAATGCAGCAGTACTTC.

The CDR3 DNA sequence: TGTGCCAGCAGTCCCTTTGGGGCAGGCACAGATACGCAGTATTTT. As protein: CASSPFGAGTDTQYF. This chain joins TRBV27 and TRBJ2-3, with D possibly TRBD1 on 5 matching bases. The CDR3 is made up of 15 amino acids. Trimming stripped 5 bases from V and 1 base from J, with 13 bases between. Germline V gene lookup returns CDR1 MNHEY and CDR2 SMNVEV (reference sequence).

The rearrangement links TRBV18 to TRBJ1-5; no firm D call. The CDR3 loop spans 13 amino acids. Germline V gene sequence: CDR1 KGHSH, CDR2 LQKENI. V lost 1 base, J lost 4 bases, and 5 bases lay in between. CDR3 sequence reads: CASSPRANQPQHF. The CDR3 nucleotides read TGTGCCAGCTCACCACGGGCAAATCAGCCCCAGCATTTT.

The chain has TRBV5-1 and TRBJ2-5; D gene unclear. V was pared by 4 bases and J by 5 bases, with 12 bases between. The germline V gene has CDR1 SGHRS and CDR2 YFSETQ. This CDR3 is built from 13 residues. The CDR3 region is CASSPEAGETQYF. The CDR3 coding sequence is TGCGCCAGCAGCCCCGAGGCTGGGGAGACCCAGTACTTC.

Only a few counts were recorded for this clone. A read error may produce the germline difference seen at one junction end. The chain couples TRBV29-1 to TRBJ1-1; D gene ambiguous. Germline V gene data show CDR1 as SQVTM and CDR2 as ANQGSEA. CDR3 size: 13 residues. The CDR3 is CSVEGLLRTEAFF. CDR3 DNA sequence: TGCAGCGTCGAAGGGCTTTTGAGGACTGAAGCTTTCTTT.

This clone was observed at least ten times. This chain links TRBV30 with TRBJ1-2; D might be TRBD1 (5 bases). V was trimmed by 5 bases and J by 0 bases, leaving 13 bases between them. In germline, CDR1 is GTSNPN, CDR2 SVGIG (reference sequence). The CDR3 extends over 14 amino acids. CDR3 region: CAWFRVVANYGYTF. The CDR3 bases are TGTGCCTGGTTCAGGGTTGTGGCTAACTATGGCTACACCTTC. Variable domain in full (rest from reference TRBV30 and TRBJ1-2): SQTIHQWPATLVQPVGSPLSLECTVEGTSNPNLYWYRQAAGRGLQLLFYSVGIGQISSEVPQNLSASRPQDRQFILSSKKLLLSDSGFYLCAWFRVVANYGYTFGSGTRLTVV.

This chain links TRBV7-2 with TRBJ1-5; D unresolved. Germline V gives CDR1 SGHTA, CDR2 FQGNSA. With 5 bases removed from V and 2 bases from J, the gap between germline ends came to 10 bases. The CDR3 covers 14 residues. The chain's CDR3 is CASSPRTGNQPQHF. DNA for the CDR3: TGTGCCAGCAGCCCTCGAACGGGCAATCAGCCCCAGCATTTT.

The chain couples TRBV6-5 to TRBJ1-5; D is perhaps TRBD1 (6 bases). There are 15 residues in the CDR3. Germline V gene sequence: CDR1 MNHEY, CDR2 SVGAGI. The V gene lost 5 bases and the J gene lost 6 bases, with 17 bases spanning the gap. The CDR3 protein is CASSGGAGDRQPQHF. DNA of the CDR3: TGTGCCAGCAGTGGTGGGGCAGGGGATCGTCAGCCCCAGCATTTT.

The rearrangement joins TRBV30 to TRBJ2-3, with D perhaps matching TRBD2 (5 bases). The CDR3 is made up of 12 amino acids. Trimming pared 3 bases from V and 10 bases from J, leaving 14 bases between. Germline lookup yields CDR1 GTSNPN and CDR2 SVGIG (reference sequence). This chain's CDR3 is CAWSDTSLAQYF. The CDR3 nucleotides are TGTGCCTGGAGCGACACTAGTTTGGCGCAGTATTTT.

The V and J genes are TRBV9 and TRBJ2-1, with D perhaps TRBD1 or TRBD2 (5 bases each). With 5 bases removed from V and 4 bases from J, the gap between germline ends came to 16 bases. The CDR3 loop spans 15 amino acids. In germline, CDR1 is SGDLS, CDR2 YYNGEE. The CDR3 here is CASSGHRDVYNEQFF. In DNA, the CDR3 is TGTGCCAGCAGTGGACACCGGGACGTTTACAATGAGCAGTTCTTC.

This chain connects TRBV30 to TRBJ2-1, with 7 bases matching TRBD2. Germline V CDR1 and CDR2: GTSNPN, SVGIG (reference sequence). The CDR3 has 14 residues. J was trimmed by 6 bases and V by 0 bases; bases with no gene match: 5. The CDR3 protein is CAWSVLAVVNEQFF. The CDR3 region has the DNA TGTGCCTGGAGTGTGCTAGCGGTCGTCAATGAGCAGTTCTTC.

The J gene is TRBJ1-4, the V gene TRBV2, with TRBD1 matching over 9 bases. The V and J ends lost 3 bases and 6 bases, in that order; junction bases with no gene match: 2. CDR3 length: 14 residues. The germline V gene has CDR1 SNHLY and CDR2 FYNNEI. Here the CDR3 reads CASSDWDRDEKLFF. For the CDR3, the DNA is TGTGCCAGCAGTGACTGGGACAGGGATGAAAAACTGTTTTTT.

This clone was seen a few times. The V call is TRBV27, the J call TRBJ2-4; 10 nucleotides align to TRBD1. Germline trimming cut 3 bases from V and 6 bases from J; bases unmatched to any gene: 5. The germline V gene has CDR1 MNHEY and CDR2 SMNVEV (reference sequence). The CDR3 has 15 amino acids. CDR3 sequence (DNA): TGTGCCAGCAGTTTGTCCCGGGACAGGGGAAACATTCAGTACTTC. Translating gives CASSLSRDRGNIQYF.

This clone was detected only a few times. This chain connects TRBV18 to TRBJ2-7; tentative D call: TRBD1 (5 bases). Trimming pared 6 bases from V and 7 bases from J, leaving 22 bases between. The CDR3 runs 15 residues. CDR1 is KGHSH, CDR2 LQKENI, per germline. The CDR3 nucleotides are TGTGCCAGCTCTCTCGATCCTGGGGCGATAGTGGAGCAGTACTTC. Translating it yields CASSLDPGAIVEQYF.

The genes are TRBV2 and TRBJ2-5; TRBD2 might be the D (7 bases). Looked up from germline, CDR1 is SNHLY and CDR2 is FYNNEI. This CDR3 region has 14 residues. V dropped 10 bases and J dropped 4 bases, with 19 bases sitting between them. In DNA, the CDR3 is TGTGCCAAAGGTGGGAGGGGGTCGAGAGAGACCCAGTACTTC. It codes for CAKGGRGSRETQYF. The full variable domain, its missing parts supplied by reference TRBV2 and TRBJ2-5, is EPEVTQTPSHQVTQMGQEVILRCVPISNHLYFYWYRQILGQKVEFLVSFYNNEISEKSEIFDDQFSVERPDGSNFTLKIRSTKLEDSAMYFCAKGGRGSRETQYFGPGTRLLVL.

The chain combines TRBV20-1 with TRBJ2-5; D call uncertain. The CDR3 loop spans 9 amino acids. Germline V gives CDR1 DFQATT, CDR2 SNEGSKA (reference sequence). Between the trimmed V and J ends, which lost 0 bases and 7 bases, there was a span of 0 bases. The CDR3, as DNA: TGCAGTGCTAGAGAGACCCAGTACTTC. Its translation: CSARETQYF.

The chain links TRBV7-9 to TRBJ2-7; 7 positions match TRBD2. The germline gives CDR1 SEHNR, CDR2 FQNEAQ (reference sequence). J was trimmed by 6 bases and V by 4 bases; bases with no gene match: 12. The CDR3 sequence is 15 residues long. The CDR3 loop reads CASSSSGAGVTEQYF. The CDR3 bases are TGTGCCAGCAGCTCCTCGGGTGCGGGAGTTACCGAGCAGTACTTC.

The chain couples TRBV5-7 to TRBJ1-1, with TRBD1 matching 9 bases. TRBV5-7 is an ORF, and what it does is uncertain. The CDR3 consists of 18 residues. Trimming took 2 bases from V and 2 from J; bases not matched to a gene: 13. CDR3 residues: CASSFGGGGQGPNTEAFF. The CDR3, as DNA: TGTGCCAGCAGCTTTGGGGGTGGGGGACAGGGCCCAAACACTGAAGCTTTCTTT.

This chain links TRBV27 with TRBJ2-1; 12 bases line up with TRBD2. The ends lost 4 bases at V and 6 bases at J; junction bases unmatched: 10. Germline CDR1 reads MNHEY; CDR2 reads SMNVEV (reference sequence). The CDR3 has 17 residues. CDR3 bases: TGTGCCAGCAGTTCCTACTTCACTAGCGGGGGGCTCAATGAGCAGTTCTTC. Translating it yields CASSSYFTSGGLNEQFF.

This chain links TRBV27 with TRBJ2-3; D gene ambiguous. The length of the CDR3 is 12 residues. Germline V CDR1 and CDR2: MNHEY, SMNVEV (reference sequence). With 5 bases removed from V and 0 bases from J, the gap between germline ends came to 3 bases. CDR3 residues: CASSPSTDTQYF. Written as DNA, the CDR3 is TGTGCCAGCAGTCCCAGCACAGATACGCAGTATTTT.

V is TRBV6-6 and J is TRBJ1-1, with no clear D. The CDR3 consists of 13 residues. V lost 7 bases and J 0 bases, leaving 9 bases between the germline ends. Germline V lookup: CDR1 MNHNY, CDR2 SVGAGI (reference sequence). The CDR3 spells CASIPRVNTEAFF. DNA for the CDR3: TGTGCCAGCATCCCTCGTGTGAACACTGAAGCTTTCTTT.

The chain is built from TRBV6-6 and TRBJ1-3; 7 bases match TRBD1. The J segment lost 0 bases and the V segment lost 4 bases, leaving 3 bases of the junction unmatched. The CDR3 has 15 residues. Germline V gives CDR1 MNHNY, CDR2 SVGAGI (reference sequence). CDR3 coding DNA: TGTGCCAGCAGTTGGGACAGTAACTCTGGAAACACCATATATTTT. Protein sequence: CASSWDSNSGNTIYF.

This clone showed up just a few times. The V gene is TRBV4-1, the J gene TRBJ2-5; TRBD1 matches 12 bases. CDR1 MGHRA and CDR2 YSYEKL come from the germline V gene. Trimming cost V 3 bases and J 4 bases; bases outside gene matches: 6. The CDR3 is 16 amino acids. In DNA, the CDR3 is TGCGCCAGCAGCCAGACACCGGGACAGGGGGCAGAGACCCAGTACTTC. This sequence encodes CASSQTPGQGAETQYF.